The next 17 T cell receptor beta chains were all read from a single sample in a study of beta chain features in type 1 diabetes. The entirety of the isolated RNA underwent reverse transcription, so expressed TCRB transcripts were sequenced. TCRdb keeps only in-frame clones here, not all; method: immunoSEQ multiplex PCR. The sample contains some 200,000 clones, about a tenth of which appear only once. Sequenced input: central memory CD4+ T cells from blood. These receptors all come from a young man in good health.

The chain is built from TRBV9 and TRBJ2-5; 9 bases match TRBD1. CDR1 is SGDLS and CDR2 is YYNGEE in the germline V gene. The CDR3 has 13 residues. After removal of 3 bases from V and 7 bases from J, the junction contained 4 bases not matched to a gene. The CDR3 protein is CASSEGQGSTQYF. For the CDR3, the DNA is TGTGCCAGCAGCGAGGGACAGGGTTCGACCCAGTACTTC.

The chain joins TRBV7-2 to TRBJ2-5, with D perhaps TRBD2 (6 bases). The germline V and J ends were trimmed by 1 base and 5 bases, with 17 bases remaining between them. CDR1 is SGHTA and CDR2 is FQGNSA in the germline V gene. The CDR3 has 16 amino acids. The CDR3 loop is CASSLVLQGGRETQYF. The CDR3 DNA follows: TGTGCCAGCAGCTTAGTACTCCAGGGAGGCCGGGAGACCCAGTACTTC.

This clone came up many times. The V call is TRBV30, the J call TRBJ2-3; 7 bases fit TRBD2. Germline V gives CDR1 GTSNPN, CDR2 SVGIG (reference sequence). The length of the CDR3 is 14 residues. J gave up 1 base and V 1 base, and 2 bases lay outside the gene matches. In nucleotides, the CDR3 is TGTGCCTGGAGTGGCGGGAGTGGCACAGATACGCAGTATTTT. Amino acids: CAWSGGSGTDTQYF.

This clone has just a few counts. The rearrangement joins TRBV29-1 to TRBJ2-5; 13 bases match TRBD2. Trimming at V came to 4 bases and at J to 2 bases, leaving 7 bases not matched to a gene. The germline V gene has CDR1 SQVTM and CDR2 ANQGSEA. CDR3 size: 16 residues. The CDR3 bases are TGCAGCGTTGCACTACTGACTAGCGGGAGGCAAGAGACCCAGTACTTC. Protein sequence: CSVALLTSGRQETQYF. The variable domain in full, completed from reference TRBV29-1 and TRBJ2-5, reads SAVISQKPSRDICQRGTSLTIQCQVDSQVTMMFWYRQQPGQSLTLIATANQGSEATYESGFVIDKFPISRPNLTFSTLTVSNMSPEDSSIYLCSVALLTSGRQETQYFGPGTRLLVL.

There are many counts of this clone. V is TRBV18 and J is TRBJ2-1; 7 bases map to TRBD2. Germline assignment: CDR1 KGHSH and CDR2 LQKENI. V shed 2 bases, J shed 9 bases, and the junction held 7 bases outside the gene matches. This CDR3 comprises 14 residues. CDR3 sequence reads: CASSPSVTSREQFF. Here the CDR3 DNA reads TGTGCCAGCTCACCAAGTGTGACTAGCCGTGAGCAGTTCTTC.

This chain connects TRBV9 to TRBJ2-2, with TRBD2 matching 7 bases. This CDR3 contains 14 residues. Germline V gene data show CDR1 as SGDLS and CDR2 as YYNGEE. After removal of 6 bases from V and 3 bases from J, the junction contained 5 bases not matched to a gene. The DNA for the CDR3 is TGTGCCAGCACCCGGGCGGGGGACACCGGGGAGCTGTTTTTT. It is translated as CASTRAGDTGELFF.

The genes are TRBV7-9 and TRBJ2-2; TRBD1 is a possible D gene (6 bases). The CDR3 has 15 amino acids. The germline V gene has CDR1 SEHNR and CDR2 FQNEAQ (reference sequence). Trimming pared 7 bases from V and 3 bases from J, leaving 15 bases between. CDR3 residues: CASNLPGTHTGELFF. CDR3 bases: TGTGCCAGCAACCTACCTGGGACACACACCGGGGAGCTGTTTTTT.

In its sample, this clone was seen a few times. The chain joins TRBV25-1 to TRBJ1-2, with D unclear. V shed 4 bases and J shed 6 bases, with 12 bases lying between them. The germline gives CDR1 MGHDK, CDR2 SYGVNS. This CDR3 is built from 13 residues. CDR3 DNA sequence: TGTGCCAGCAGTGCCCAAAGTTGGCATGGCTACACCTTC. The encoded protein is CASSAQSWHGYTF.

The sample holds a few counts of this clone. V and J are TRBV7-6 and TRBJ2-3; 9 positions match TRBD2. The trim removed 3 bases at V and 1 base at J, leaving 5 bases unmatched. This CDR3 contains 16 residues. The germline CDR1 and CDR2 sequences are SGHVS and FNYEAQ. DNA for the CDR3: TGTGCCAGCAGCTTTCCAGCGGGAGGCCGCACAGATACGCAGTATTTT. Protein: CASSFPAGGRTDTQYF.

The rearrangement uses TRBV2 and TRBJ1-2; D might be TRBD1 (6 bases). This CDR3 region has 16 residues. V lost 7 bases to trimming and J lost 6 bases, with 24 bases between them. Germline V CDR1 and CDR2: SNHLY, FYNNEI. CDR3: CASKVESGATGNGYTF. CDR3 nucleotide sequence: TGTGCCAGCAAAGTGGAGTCAGGGGCGACGGGAAATGGCTACACCTTC.

This clone appeared many times. The chain combines TRBV9 with TRBJ2-5; 10 nucleotides agree with TRBD1. This CDR3 has 14 residues. From germline, CDR1 is SGDLS and CDR2 YYNGEE. With V trimmed by 4 bases and J by 4 bases, 4 bases remained unmatched. The CDR3 nucleotides read TGTGCCAGCAGCATAGGACAGGGGGGAGAGACCCAGTACTTC. As protein: CASSIGQGGETQYF.

The chain couples TRBV18 to TRBJ2-7, with 7 nucleotides matching TRBD2. Per germline, CDR1 KGHSH and CDR2 LQKENI. Unmatched junction bases numbered 5, after V lost 2 bases and J lost 7 bases. This CDR3 has 13 residues. CDR3 loop: CASSPDRAGEQYF. DNA for the CDR3: TGTGCCAGCTCACCAGACAGAGCGGGGGAGCAGTACTTC.

The chain joins TRBV10-3 to TRBJ2-1; TRBD2 agrees at 8 bases. This CDR3 is built from 16 residues. The trim removed 0 bases at V and 7 bases at J, leaving 8 bases unmatched. Germline-derived CDR1 and CDR2 are ENHRY and SYGVKD. The chain's CDR3 is CAISESGPAGENEQFF. The CDR3 DNA sequence: TGTGCCATCAGTGAGTCAGGGCCAGCGGGGGAGAATGAGCAGTTCTTC.

The chain joins TRBV30 to TRBJ2-3; TRBD2 matches 11 bases. V lost 0 bases to trimming and J lost 0 bases; unmatched junction nucleotides: 5. From germline, CDR1 is GTSNPN and CDR2 SVGIG (reference sequence). This CDR3 contains 17 residues. This chain's CDR3 is CAWSVLAGGYSTDTQYF. The CDR3 region has the DNA TGTGCCTGGAGTGTTCTAGCGGGAGGATATAGCACAGATACGCAGTATTTT.

This clone was seen only a few times. CDR3 residues: CASSQLAGRDTQYF. The DNA for the CDR3 is TGCGCCAGCAGCCAACTAGCGGGAAGAGATACGCAGTATTTT. The chain uses TRBV4-1 and TRBJ2-3, with TRBD2 identical over 9 bases. The CDR3 is 14 residues long. Germline values: CDR1 MGHRA, CDR2 YSYEKL. With V trimmed by 2 bases and J by 5 bases, 2 bases remained unmatched.

This clone was seen a few times. The chain uses TRBV5-5 and TRBJ2-7, with 9 bases lining up with TRBD1. The CDR3 consists of 14 residues. From germline, CDR1 is SGHKS and CDR2 YYEKEE (reference sequence). V was clipped by 6 bases and J by 6 bases; unmatched bases: 10. For the CDR3, the DNA is TGTGCCAGCACCCCCGGGACAGGGCAGCGCGAGCAGTACTTC. Translating gives CASTPGTGQREQYF.

The sample holds a few counts of this clone. The germline gene is not matched at one end of the junction; a read error may be the cause. The V call is TRBV11-2, the J call TRBJ2-1, with TRBD2 identical over 9 bases. The CDR3 consists of 17 residues. Germline lookup yields CDR1 SGHAT and CDR2 FQNNGV. CDR3: CASSQFMAGGLFNEQFF. The CDR3 DNA follows: TGCGCCAGCAGCCAATTCATGGCGGGAGGGCTCTTCAATGAGCAGTTCTTC.